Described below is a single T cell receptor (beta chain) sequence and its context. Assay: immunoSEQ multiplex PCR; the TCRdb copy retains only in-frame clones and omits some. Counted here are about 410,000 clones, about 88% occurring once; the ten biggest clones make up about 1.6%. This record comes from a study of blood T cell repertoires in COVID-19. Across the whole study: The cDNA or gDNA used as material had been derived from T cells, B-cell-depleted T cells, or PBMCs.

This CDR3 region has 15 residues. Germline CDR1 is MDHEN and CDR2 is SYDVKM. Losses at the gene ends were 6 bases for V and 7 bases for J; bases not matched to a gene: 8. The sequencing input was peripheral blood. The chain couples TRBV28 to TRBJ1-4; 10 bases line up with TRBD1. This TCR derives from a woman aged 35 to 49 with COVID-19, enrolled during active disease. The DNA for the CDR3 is TGTGCCAGCAGCGCGCGAGGGACAGGGGTTGAAAAACTGTTTTTT. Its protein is CASSARGTGVEKLFF.